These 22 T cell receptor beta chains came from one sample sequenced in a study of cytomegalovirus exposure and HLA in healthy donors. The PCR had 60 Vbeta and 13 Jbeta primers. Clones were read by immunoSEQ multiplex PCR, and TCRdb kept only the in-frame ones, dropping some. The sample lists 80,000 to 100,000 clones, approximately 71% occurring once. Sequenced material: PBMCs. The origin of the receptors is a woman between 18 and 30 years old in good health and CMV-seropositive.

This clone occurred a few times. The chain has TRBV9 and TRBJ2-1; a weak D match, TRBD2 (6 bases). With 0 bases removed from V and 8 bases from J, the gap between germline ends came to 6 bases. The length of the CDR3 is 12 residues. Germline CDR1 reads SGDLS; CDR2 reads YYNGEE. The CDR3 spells CASSVAGDEQFF. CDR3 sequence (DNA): TGTGCCAGCAGCGTAGCGGGGGATGAGCAGTTCTTC. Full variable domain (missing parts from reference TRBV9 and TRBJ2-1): DSGVTQTPKHLITATGQRVTLRCSPRSGDLSVYWYQQSLDQGLQFLIQYYNGEERAKGNILERFSAQQFPDLHSELNLSSLELGDSALYFCASSVAGDEQFFGPGTRLTVL.

Here the CDR3 reads CASSEVASGRTDTQYF. CDR3 in DNA: TGTGCCAGCAGTGAGGTGGCTAGCGGGCGCACAGATACGCAGTATTTT. The gene calls are TRBV6-4 and TRBJ2-3; 8 bases align to TRBD2. Unmatched junction bases numbered 6, after V lost 3 bases and J lost 1 base. CDR1 is MRHNA and CDR2 is SNTAGT in the germline V gene. This CDR3 is built from 16 residues.

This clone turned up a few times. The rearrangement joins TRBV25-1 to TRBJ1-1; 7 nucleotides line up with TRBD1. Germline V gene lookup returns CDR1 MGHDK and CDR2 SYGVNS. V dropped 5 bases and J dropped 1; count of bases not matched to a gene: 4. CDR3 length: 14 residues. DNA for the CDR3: TGTGCCAGCAGTCCGGGACAGCAGAACACTGAAGCTTTCTTT. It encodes CASSPGQQNTEAFF.

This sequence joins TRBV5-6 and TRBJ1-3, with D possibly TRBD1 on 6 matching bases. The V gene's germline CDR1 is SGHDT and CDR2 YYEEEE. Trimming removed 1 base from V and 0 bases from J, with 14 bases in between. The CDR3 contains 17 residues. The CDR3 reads CASSLWGQRFSGNTIYF. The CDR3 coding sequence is TGTGCCAGCAGCTTGTGGGGGCAGCGATTCTCTGGAAACACCATATATTTT.

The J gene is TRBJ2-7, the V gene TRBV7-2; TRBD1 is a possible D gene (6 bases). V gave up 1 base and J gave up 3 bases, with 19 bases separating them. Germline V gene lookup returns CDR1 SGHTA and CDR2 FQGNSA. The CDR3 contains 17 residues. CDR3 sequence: CASSLGPQRGIDYEQYF. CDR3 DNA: TGTGCCAGCAGCTTAGGACCCCAGAGGGGGATTGACTACGAGCAGTACTTC.

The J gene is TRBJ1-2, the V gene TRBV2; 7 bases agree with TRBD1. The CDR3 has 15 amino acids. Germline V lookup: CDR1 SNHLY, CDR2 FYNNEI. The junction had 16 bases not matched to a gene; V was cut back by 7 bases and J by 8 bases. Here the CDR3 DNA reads TGTGCCAGCACCCCCGGCCACAGGGGAGAAGGCGGCTACACCTTC. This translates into CASTPGHRGEGGYTF.

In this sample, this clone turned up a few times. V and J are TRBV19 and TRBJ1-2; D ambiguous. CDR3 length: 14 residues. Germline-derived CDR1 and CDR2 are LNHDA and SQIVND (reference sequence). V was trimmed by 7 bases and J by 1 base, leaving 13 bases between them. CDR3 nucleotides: TGTGCCAGTACCCCGGGTTGGGTTAACTATGGCTACACCTTC. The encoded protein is CASTPGWVNYGYTF.

The CDR3 protein is CASSLRGDGELFF. CDR3 DNA: TGTGCCAGCAGCTTGCGGGGGGACGGGGAGCTGTTTTTT. The chain joins TRBV5-4 to TRBJ2-2; 7 bases agree with TRBD2. Per the germline V gene, CDR1 is SGHNT and CDR2 is YYREEE (reference sequence). V shed 1 base and J 7 bases; nucleotides not matched to a gene: 1. This CDR3 spans 13 amino acids.

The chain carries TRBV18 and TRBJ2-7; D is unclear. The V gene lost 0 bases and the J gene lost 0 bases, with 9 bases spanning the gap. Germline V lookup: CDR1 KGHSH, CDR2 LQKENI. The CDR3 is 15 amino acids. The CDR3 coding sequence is TGTGCCAGCTCACCACCTTGGAGTACCTCCTACGAGCAGTACTTC. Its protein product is CASSPPWSTSYEQYF.

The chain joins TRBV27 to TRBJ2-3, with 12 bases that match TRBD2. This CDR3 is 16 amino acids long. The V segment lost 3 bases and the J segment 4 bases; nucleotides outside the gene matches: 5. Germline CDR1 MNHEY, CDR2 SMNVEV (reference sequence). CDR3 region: CASSFLAGGLSDTQYF. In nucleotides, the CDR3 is TGTGCCAGCAGTTTCCTAGCGGGGGGGCTGTCAGATACGCAGTATTTT.

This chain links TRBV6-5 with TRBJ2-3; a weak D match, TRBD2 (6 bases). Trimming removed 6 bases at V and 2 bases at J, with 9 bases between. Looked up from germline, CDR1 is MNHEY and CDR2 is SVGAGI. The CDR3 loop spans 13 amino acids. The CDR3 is CASRVGLTDTQYF. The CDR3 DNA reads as TGTGCCAGCAGGGTGGGACTCACAGATACGCAGTATTTT.

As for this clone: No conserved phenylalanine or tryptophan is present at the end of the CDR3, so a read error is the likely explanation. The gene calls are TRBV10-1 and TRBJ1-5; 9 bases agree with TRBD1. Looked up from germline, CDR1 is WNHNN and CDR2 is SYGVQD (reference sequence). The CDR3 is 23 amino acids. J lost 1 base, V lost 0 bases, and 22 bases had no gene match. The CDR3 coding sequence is TGCGCCAGCAGTGAGTCTGGCGTTAGAGCGGGACAGGGTCAATCGCGGAGCAATCAGCCCCAGCATCTT. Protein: CASSESGVRAGQGQSRSNQPQHL.

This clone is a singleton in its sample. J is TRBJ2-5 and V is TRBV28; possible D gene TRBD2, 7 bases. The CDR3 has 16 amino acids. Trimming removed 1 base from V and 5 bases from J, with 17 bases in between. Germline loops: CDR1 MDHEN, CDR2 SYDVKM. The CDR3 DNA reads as TGTGCCAGCAGTTTATTGGGGGGAGGGGGACGGGAGACCCAGTACTTC. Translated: CASSLLGGGGRETQYF.

The DNA of the CDR3 is TGTGCCAGCAGGAGACTAGCGGGAAGGTACACCGGGGAGCTGTTTTTT. Residues: CASRRLAGRYTGELFF. The J gene is TRBJ2-2, the V gene TRBV2; 11 nucleotides line up with TRBD2. With 6 bases clipped from V and 3 bases from J, the junction kept 6 bases outside the gene matches. Germline V gene lookup returns CDR1 SNHLY and CDR2 FYNNEI. This CDR3 has 16 residues.

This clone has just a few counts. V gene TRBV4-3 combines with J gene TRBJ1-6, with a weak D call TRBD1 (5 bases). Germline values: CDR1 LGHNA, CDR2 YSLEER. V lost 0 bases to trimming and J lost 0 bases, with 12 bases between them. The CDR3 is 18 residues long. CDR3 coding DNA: TGCGCCAGCAGCCAAGATTGGGGCGCCGGCTCCTATAATTCACCCCTCCACTTT. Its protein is CASSQDWGAGSYNSPLHF.

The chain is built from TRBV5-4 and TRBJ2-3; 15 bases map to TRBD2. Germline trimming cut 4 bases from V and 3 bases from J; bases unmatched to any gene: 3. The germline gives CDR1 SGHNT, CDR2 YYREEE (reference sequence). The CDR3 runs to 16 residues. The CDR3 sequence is CASSPGTSGRTDTQYF. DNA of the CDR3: TGTGCCAGCAGCCCCGGGACTAGCGGGAGGACAGATACGCAGTATTTT.

The CDR3 spells CAWDGTDDTQYF. For the CDR3, the DNA is TGTGCCTGGGACGGGACAGACGATACGCAGTATTTT. The rearrangement uses TRBV30 and TRBJ2-3; TRBD1 matches at 7 bases. Germline loops: CDR1 GTSNPN, CDR2 SVGIG (reference sequence). The CDR3 loop spans 12 amino acids. V dropped 5 bases and J dropped 6; count of bases not matched to a gene: 5.

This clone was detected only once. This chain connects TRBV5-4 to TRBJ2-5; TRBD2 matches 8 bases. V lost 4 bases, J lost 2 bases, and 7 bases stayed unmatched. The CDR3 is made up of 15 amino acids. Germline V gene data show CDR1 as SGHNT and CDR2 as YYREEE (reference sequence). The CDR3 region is CASSPGGREQETQYF. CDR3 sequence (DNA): TGTGCCAGCAGCCCGGGGGGGCGGGAGCAAGAGACCCAGTACTTC.

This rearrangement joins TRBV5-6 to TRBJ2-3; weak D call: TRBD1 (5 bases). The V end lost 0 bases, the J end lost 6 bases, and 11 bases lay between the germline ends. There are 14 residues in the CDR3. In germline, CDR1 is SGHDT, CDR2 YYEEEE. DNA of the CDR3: TGTGCCAGCAGCTTGGTAGGGGCCGGGGATACGCAGTATTTT. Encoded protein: CASSLVGAGDTQYF.

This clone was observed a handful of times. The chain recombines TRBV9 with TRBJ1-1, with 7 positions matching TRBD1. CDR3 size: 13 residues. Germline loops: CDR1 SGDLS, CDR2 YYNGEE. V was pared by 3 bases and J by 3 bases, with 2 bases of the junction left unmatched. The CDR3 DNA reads TGTGCCAGCAGCGGACAGGGATACACTGAAGCTTTCTTT. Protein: CASSGQGYTEAFF.

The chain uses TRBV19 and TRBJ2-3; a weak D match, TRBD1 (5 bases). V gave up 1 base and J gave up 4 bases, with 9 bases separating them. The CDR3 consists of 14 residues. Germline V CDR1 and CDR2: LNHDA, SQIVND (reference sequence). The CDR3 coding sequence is TGTGCCAGTAGTATAGGACAGACTCCAGATACGCAGTATTTT. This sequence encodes CASSIGQTPDTQYF.

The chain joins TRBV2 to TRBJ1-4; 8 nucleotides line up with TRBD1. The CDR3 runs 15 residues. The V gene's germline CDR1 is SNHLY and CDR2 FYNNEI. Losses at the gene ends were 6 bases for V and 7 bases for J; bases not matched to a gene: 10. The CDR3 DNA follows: TGTGCCAGCAGAGCACAGGGGGTTGATGGTGAAAAACTGTTTTTT. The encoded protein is CASRAQGVDGEKLFF.